This T cell receptor beta chain was observed in a study of blood T cells in healthy people across ages. The CDR3 runs to 12 residues. The V and J ends lost 4 bases and 11 bases respectively, with 15 bases between them. The germline CDR1 and CDR2 sequences are SGHRS and YFSETQ. A second PCR, run for roughly 7 to 12 cycles, used a sample-barcoded 5' primer plus a J-beta primer mix. TCRdb re-derived calls from the 5' RACE reads in MiXCR, one entry per CDR3 protein. The repertoire consists of roughly 1,500,000 distinct CDR3 sequences, with approximately 42% occurring once and the leading ten covering around 8%. Total RNA extracted from each sample amounted to at least 5.5 micrograms.

V and J are TRBV5-1 and TRBJ2-5; tentative D call: TRBD2 (5 bases). The sequenced sample was blood. The sequence was collected from a woman younger than 35 in good health. CDR3: CASSPDNREQYF. The CDR3 DNA is TGCGCCAGCAGCCCCGACAATAGGGAGCAGTACTTC.